The T cell receptor beta chain under discussion was sequenced for a study of blood T cells in healthy people across ages. Whole-study findings and limits: While age rose, TCR beta diversity per million T cells dropped in a roughly linear way.

This clonotype appeared a few times. Its antigen remains unknown. A second 7 to 11 cycle PCR used barcoded and J-beta primers. TCRdb re-called the 5' RACE reads through MiXCR, storing one row per CDR3 protein. The table lists 1.8 million or so distinct CDR3 sequences, around 40% of them singletons, with 23% in the top ten. V trimming: 6 bases; J trimming: 7 bases; junction bases outside the gene matches: 9. This CDR3 contains 15 residues. Germline V lookup: CDR1 ENHRY, CDR2 SYGVKD. The sequenced material came from blood. The V and J genes are TRBV10-3 and TRBJ2-1; 10 bases line up with TRBD2. The source of this sequence is a human donor in good health. DNA of the CDR3: TGTGCCATCAGAGACCTAGCGGGGGAAGGGAATGAGCAGTTCTTC. Protein sequence: CAIRDLAGEGNEQFF.